This T cell receptor (beta chain) was profiled in a study of blood T cell repertoires in COVID-19. Individuals aged about 18 to 95 years were recruited from fewer than 30 US areas. Original data processing: Cell counts per sample came from amplifying reference gene primers. Sequencing used immunoSEQ multiplex PCR; TCRdb keeps in-frame clones, though not all of them. The V and J calls and clone size are taken from that table; D and trimming were inferred from the DNA. The sample records about 250,000 clones, over 75% being singletons. Sample: PBMCs or T cells enriched from blood (not recorded which). The origin of this receptor is a man between 18 and 35 years old who had recovered from COVID-19.

CDR3 region: CAWSVASGDNNEQFF. The DNA of the CDR3 is TGTGCCTGGAGTGTGGCTAGCGGGGATAACAATGAGCAGTTCTTC. The J gene is TRBJ2-1, the V gene TRBV30; 9 positions agree with TRBD2. Germline V gene lookup returns CDR1 GTSNPN and CDR2 SVGIG (reference sequence). This CDR3 contains 15 residues. The V segment lost 0 bases and the J segment 5 bases; nucleotides outside the gene matches: 5. Filled out from reference TRBV30 and TRBJ2-1, the complete variable domain reads SQTIHQWPATLVQPVGSPLSLECTVEGTSNPNLYWYRQAAGRGLQLLFYSVGIGQISSEVPQNLSASRPQDRQFILSSKKLLLSDSGFYLCAWSVASGDNNEQFFGPGTRLTVL.